The 5 T cell receptor beta chains reported below all come from one sample, sequenced in a study of immune heterogeneity within non-small cell lung tumors. TCR beta CDR3 regions came from multiplex PCR with 32 forward V and 13 reverse J primers. TCRdb reprocessed the multiplex PCR reads via MiXCR and lists one record per CDR3 protein. The data contain 20,000 to 25,000 distinct CDR3 sequences, less than 35% of them singletons. Bulk tumor genomic DNA, 450 to 750 ng per sample, was the template. Surgical sampling yielded several biopsies per primary tumor (spaced far apart). These patients got curative surgery after being newly diagnosed with untreated non-small cell lung cancer. Material: lung tumor tissue. All receptors come from a man in his forties with non-small cell lung cancer.

By share, this clonotype counts as medium-sized. This sequence joins TRBV2 and TRBJ2-7; no definite D call. Trimming took 6 bases from V and 1 from J, leaving 10 bases between them. The germline gives CDR1 SNHLY, CDR2 FYNNEI. This CDR3 is 13 amino acids long. DNA of the CDR3: TGTGCCAGCAGGAGGAAACCATCCTACGAGCAGTACTTC. It encodes CASRRKPSYEQYF.

A remark on this clonotype: It may be a read error: a sequence one base away is much more abundant. The V gene is TRBV3-1, the J gene TRBJ1-2; 8 positions agree with TRBD1. CDR1 is LGHDT, CDR2 YNNKEL, per germline (reference sequence). With 6 bases clipped from V and 3 bases from J, the junction kept 12 bases outside the gene matches. CDR3 length equals 16 residues. The CDR3 reads CASRGAGGASHYGYTF. The CDR3 DNA follows: TGTGCCAGCAGGGGGGCAGGGGGCGCCTCACACTATGGCTACACCTTC.

By its share, this clonotype is medium-sized. This chain connects TRBV6-2 or TRBV6-3 to TRBJ1-2; TRBD1 matches 10 bases. This CDR3 comprises 15 residues. V was pared by 7 bases and J by 4 bases, with 9 bases of the junction left unmatched. Per germline, CDR1 MNHEY and CDR2 SVGEGT. The CDR3 here is CASTTPGTGVYGYTF. Here the CDR3 DNA reads TGTGCCAGCACTACCCCCGGGACAGGGGTCTATGGCTACACCTTC.

The chain joins TRBV3-1 to TRBJ1-1, with 7 positions matching TRBD1. V lost 5 bases, J lost 6 bases, and 6 bases stayed unmatched. The CDR3 covers 13 residues. The V gene's germline CDR1 is LGHDT and CDR2 YNNKEL (reference sequence). The CDR3 sequence: CASSATGIAEAFF. The CDR3 DNA follows: TGTGCCAGCAGCGCGACAGGGATCGCTGAAGCTTTCTTT.

This chain joins TRBV7-8 and TRBJ2-1, with 9 bases identical to TRBD2. From germline, CDR1 is SGHVS and CDR2 FQNEAQ. The CDR3 sequence is 13 residues long. J was trimmed by 11 bases and V by 1 base; bases with no gene match: 3. CDR3 DNA sequence: TGTGCCAGCAGCTTAGTGACTAGCGGAAAGCAGTTCTTC. This codes for CASSLVTSGKQFF.